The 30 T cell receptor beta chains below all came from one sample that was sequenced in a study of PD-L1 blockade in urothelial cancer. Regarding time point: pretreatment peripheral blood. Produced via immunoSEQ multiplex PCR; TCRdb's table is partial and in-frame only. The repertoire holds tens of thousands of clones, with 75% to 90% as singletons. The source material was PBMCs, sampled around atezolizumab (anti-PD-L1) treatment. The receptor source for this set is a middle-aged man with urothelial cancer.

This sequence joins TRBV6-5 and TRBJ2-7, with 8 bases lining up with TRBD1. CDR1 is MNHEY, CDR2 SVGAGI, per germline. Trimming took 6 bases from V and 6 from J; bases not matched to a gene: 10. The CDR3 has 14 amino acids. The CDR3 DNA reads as TGTGCCAGCAGCGCCGACAGGGGAACAAGCGAGCAGTACTTC. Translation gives CASSADRGTSEQYF.

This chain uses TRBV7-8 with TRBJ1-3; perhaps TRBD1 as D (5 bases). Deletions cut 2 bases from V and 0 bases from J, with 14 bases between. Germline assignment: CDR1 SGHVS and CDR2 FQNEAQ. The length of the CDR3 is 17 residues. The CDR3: CASSLRGFYDSGNTIYF. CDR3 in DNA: TGTGCCAGCAGCTTAAGGGGTTTTTATGACTCTGGAAACACCATATATTTT.

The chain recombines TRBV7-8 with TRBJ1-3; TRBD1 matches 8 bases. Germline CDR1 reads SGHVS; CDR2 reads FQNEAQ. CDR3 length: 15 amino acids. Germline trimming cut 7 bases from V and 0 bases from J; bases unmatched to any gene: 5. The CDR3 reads CASTPDRASGNTIYF. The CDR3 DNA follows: TGTGCCAGCACCCCGGACAGGGCCTCTGGAAACACCATATATTTT.

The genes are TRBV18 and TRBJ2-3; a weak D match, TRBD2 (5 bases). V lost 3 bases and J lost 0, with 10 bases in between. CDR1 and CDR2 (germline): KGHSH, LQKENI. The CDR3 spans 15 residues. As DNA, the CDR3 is TGTGCCAGCTCACCCCGGACGGGAAGCACAGATACGCAGTATTTT. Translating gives CASSPRTGSTDTQYF.

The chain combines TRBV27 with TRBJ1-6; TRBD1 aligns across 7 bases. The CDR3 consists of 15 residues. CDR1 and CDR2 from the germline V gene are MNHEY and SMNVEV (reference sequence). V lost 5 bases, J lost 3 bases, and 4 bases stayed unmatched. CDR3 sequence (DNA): TGTGCCAGCAGTAAGACAGGGATCTATAATTCACCCCTCCACTTT. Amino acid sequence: CASSKTGIYNSPLHF.

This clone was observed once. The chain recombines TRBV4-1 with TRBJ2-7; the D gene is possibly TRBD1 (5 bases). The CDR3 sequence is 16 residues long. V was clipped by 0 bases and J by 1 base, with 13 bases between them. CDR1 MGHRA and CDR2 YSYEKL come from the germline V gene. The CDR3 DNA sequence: TGCGCCAGCAGCCAAGAAGACGAAAACAGGTCCTACGAGCAGTACTTC. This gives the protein CASSQEDENRSYEQYF.

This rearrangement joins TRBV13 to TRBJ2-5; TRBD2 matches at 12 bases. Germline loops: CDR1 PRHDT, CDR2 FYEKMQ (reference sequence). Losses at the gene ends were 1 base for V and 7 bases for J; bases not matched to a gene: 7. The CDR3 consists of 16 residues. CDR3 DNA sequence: TGTGCCAGCAGCTTAGAGGCTAGCGGGGGGGTGGTGACCCAGTACTTC. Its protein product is CASSLEASGGVVTQYF.

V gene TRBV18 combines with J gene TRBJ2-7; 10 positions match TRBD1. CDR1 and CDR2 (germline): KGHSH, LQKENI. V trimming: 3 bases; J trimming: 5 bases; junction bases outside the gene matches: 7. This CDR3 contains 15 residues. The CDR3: CASSPQPTGGHEQYF. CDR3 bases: TGTGCCAGCTCACCGCAACCGACAGGGGGCCACGAGCAGTACTTC.

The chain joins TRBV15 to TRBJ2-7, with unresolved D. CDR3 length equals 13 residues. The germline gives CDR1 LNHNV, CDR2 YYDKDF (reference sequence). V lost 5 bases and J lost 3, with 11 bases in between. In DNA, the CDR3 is TGTGCCACCAGCCCCGGGTTCCACTACGAGCAGTACTTC. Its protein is CATSPGFHYEQYF.

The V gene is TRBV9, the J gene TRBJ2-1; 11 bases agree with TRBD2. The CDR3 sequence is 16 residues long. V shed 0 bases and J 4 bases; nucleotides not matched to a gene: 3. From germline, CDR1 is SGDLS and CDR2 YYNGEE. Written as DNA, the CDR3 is TGTGCCAGCAGCGTAGGCACTAGCGGGAGTTACAATGAGCAGTTCTTC. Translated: CASSVGTSGSYNEQFF.

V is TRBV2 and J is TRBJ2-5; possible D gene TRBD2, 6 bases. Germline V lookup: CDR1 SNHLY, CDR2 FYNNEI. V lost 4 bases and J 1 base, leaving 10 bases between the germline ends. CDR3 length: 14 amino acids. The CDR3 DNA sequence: TGTGCCAGCAGTGGGGTTAGCGGCCAAGAGACCCAGTACTTC. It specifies CASSGVSGQETQYF.

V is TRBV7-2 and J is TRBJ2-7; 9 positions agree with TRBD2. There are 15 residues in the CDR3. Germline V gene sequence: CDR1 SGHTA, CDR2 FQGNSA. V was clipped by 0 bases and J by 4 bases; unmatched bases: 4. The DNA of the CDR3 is TGTGCCAGCAGCTTAGCGGGACTAGCAGCATACGAGCAGTACTTC. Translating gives CASSLAGLAAYEQYF.

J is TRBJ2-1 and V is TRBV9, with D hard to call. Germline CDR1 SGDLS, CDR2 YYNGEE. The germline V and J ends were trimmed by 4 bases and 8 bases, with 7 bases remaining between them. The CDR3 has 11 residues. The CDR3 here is CASSLEDEQFF. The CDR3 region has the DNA TGTGCCAGCAGCCTCGAGGATGAGCAGTTCTTC. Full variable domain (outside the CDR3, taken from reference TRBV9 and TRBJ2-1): DSGVTQTPKHLITATGQRVTLRCSPRSGDLSVYWYQQSLDQGLQFLIQYYNGEERAKGNILERFSAQQFPDLHSELNLSSLELGDSALYFCASSLEDEQFFGPGTRLTVL.

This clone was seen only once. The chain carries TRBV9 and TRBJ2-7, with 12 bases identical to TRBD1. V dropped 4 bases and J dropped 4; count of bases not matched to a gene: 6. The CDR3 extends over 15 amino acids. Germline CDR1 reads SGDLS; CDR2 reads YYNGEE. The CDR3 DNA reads TGTGCCAGCAGCCCGTGGGACAGGGGGCTTTACGAGCAGTACTTC. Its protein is CASSPWDRGLYEQYF.

The CDR3 DNA reads TGTGCCAGCTCACCAACGAACCCATGGGACAGGACAGAGGAGAACACTGAAGCTTTCTTT. Translating it yields CASSPTNPWDRTEENTEAFF. The chain couples TRBV18 to TRBJ1-1; TRBD1 matches 8 bases. V lost 2 bases to trimming and J lost 1 base; unmatched junction nucleotides: 18. The germline gives CDR1 KGHSH, CDR2 LQKENI. This CDR3 contains 20 residues.

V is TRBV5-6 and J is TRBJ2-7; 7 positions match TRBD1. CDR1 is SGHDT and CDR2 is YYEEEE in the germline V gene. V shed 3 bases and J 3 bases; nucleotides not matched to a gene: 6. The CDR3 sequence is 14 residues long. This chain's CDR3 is CASSWGQRSYEQYF. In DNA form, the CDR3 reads TGTGCCAGCAGCTGGGGACAGAGAAGCTACGAGCAGTACTTC.

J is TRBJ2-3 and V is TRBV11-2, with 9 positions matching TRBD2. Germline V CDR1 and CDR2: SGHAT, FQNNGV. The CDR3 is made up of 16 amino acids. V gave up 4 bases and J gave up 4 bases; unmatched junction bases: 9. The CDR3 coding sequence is TGTGCCAGCAGCTCGTCCTTAGCGGGAGATGCAGATACGCAGTATTTT. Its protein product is CASSSSLAGDADTQYF. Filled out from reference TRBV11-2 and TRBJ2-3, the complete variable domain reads EAGVAQSPRYKIIEKRQSVAFWCNPISGHATLYWYQQILGQGPKLLIQFQNNGVVDDSQLPKDRFSAERLKGVDSTLKIQPAKLEDSAVYLCASSSSLAGDADTQYFGPGTRLTVL.

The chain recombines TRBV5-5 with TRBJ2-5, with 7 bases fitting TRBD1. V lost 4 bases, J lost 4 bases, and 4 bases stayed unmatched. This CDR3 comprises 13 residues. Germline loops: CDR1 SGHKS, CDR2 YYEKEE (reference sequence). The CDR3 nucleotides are TGTGCCAGCAGCAAGACAGGGCGAGAGACCCAGTACTTC. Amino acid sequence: CASSKTGRETQYF.

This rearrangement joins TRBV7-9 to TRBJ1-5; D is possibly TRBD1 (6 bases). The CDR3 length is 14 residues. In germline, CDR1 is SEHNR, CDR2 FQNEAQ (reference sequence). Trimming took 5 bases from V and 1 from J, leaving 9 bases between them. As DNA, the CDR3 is TGTGCCAGCAGCACAGGGTCCAGCAATCAGCCCCAGCATTTT. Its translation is CASSTGSSNQPQHF.

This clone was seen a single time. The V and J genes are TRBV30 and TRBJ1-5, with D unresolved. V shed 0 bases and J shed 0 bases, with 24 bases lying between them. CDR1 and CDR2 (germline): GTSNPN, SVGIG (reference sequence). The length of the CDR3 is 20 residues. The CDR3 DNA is TGTGCCTGGAGTGTCCCTCCCTCGGGGTGGAGGGTAAATAGCAATCAGCCCCAGCATTTT. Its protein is CAWSVPPSGWRVNSNQPQHF.

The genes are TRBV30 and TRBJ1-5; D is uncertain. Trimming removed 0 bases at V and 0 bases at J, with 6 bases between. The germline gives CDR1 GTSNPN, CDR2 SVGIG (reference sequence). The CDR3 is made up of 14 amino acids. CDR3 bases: TGTGCCTGGAGTGTCAGGCATAGCAATCAGCCCCAGCATTTT. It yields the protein CAWSVRHSNQPQHF.

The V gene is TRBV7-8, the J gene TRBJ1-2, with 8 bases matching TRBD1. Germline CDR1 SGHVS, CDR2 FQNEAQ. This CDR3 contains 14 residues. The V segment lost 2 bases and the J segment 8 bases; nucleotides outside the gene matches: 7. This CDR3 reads CASSLYRTGKGYTF. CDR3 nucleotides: TGTGCCAGCAGCTTATATCGGACAGGGAAGGGCTACACCTTC.

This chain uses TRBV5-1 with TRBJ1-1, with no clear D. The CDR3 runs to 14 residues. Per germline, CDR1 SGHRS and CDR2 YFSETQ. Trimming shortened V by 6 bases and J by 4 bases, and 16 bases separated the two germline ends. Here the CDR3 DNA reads TGCGCCAGCAACCCGACCGGTTGGAGCACTGAAGCTTTCTTT. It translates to CASNPTGWSTEAFF.

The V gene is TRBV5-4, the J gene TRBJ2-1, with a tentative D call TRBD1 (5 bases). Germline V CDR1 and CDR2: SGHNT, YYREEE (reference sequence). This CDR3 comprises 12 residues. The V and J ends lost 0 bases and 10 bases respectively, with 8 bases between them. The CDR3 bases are TGTGCCAGCAGCTTGGCAGGGCGGGAGCAGTTCTTC. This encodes CASSLAGREQFF.

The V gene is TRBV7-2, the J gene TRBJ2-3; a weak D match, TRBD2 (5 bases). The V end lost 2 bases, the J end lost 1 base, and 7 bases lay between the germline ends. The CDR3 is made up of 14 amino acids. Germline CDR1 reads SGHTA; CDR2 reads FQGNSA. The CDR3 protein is CASSLSGRTDTQYF. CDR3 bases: TGTGCCAGCAGCTTAAGCGGACGCACAGATACGCAGTATTTT.

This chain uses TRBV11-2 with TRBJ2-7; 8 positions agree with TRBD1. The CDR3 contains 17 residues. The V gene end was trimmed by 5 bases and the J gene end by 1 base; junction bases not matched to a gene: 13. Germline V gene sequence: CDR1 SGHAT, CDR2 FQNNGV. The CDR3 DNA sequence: TGTGCCAGCAGCAAAGAAGGTGGACAGGGATTTTCCTACGAGCAGTACTTC. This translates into CASSKEGGQGFSYEQYF. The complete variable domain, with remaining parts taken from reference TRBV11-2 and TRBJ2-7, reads EAGVAQSPRYKIIEKRQSVAFWCNPISGHATLYWYQQILGQGPKLLIQFQNNGVVDDSQLPKDRFSAERLKGVDSTLKIQPAKLEDSAVYLCASSKEGGQGFSYEQYFGPGTRLTVT.

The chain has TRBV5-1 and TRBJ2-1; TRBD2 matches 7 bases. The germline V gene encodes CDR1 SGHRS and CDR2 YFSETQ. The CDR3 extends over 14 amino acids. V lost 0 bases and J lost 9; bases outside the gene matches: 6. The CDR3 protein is CASSLVRERAEQFF. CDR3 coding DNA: TGCGCCAGCAGCTTGGTGCGGGAGAGGGCTGAGCAGTTCTTC.

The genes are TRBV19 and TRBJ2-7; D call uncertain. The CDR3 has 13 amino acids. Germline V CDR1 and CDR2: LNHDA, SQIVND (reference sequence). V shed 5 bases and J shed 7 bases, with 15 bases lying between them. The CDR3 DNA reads TGTGCCAGTAGTCCCAGCGAGACGAGGGAGCAGTACTTC. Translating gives CASSPSETREQYF. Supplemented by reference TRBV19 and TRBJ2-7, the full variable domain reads DGGITQSPKYLFRKEGQNVTLSCEQNLNHDAMYWYRQDPGQGLRLIYYSQIVNDFQKGDIAEGYSVSREKKESFPLTVTSAQKNPTAFYLCASSPSETREQYFGPGTRLTVT.

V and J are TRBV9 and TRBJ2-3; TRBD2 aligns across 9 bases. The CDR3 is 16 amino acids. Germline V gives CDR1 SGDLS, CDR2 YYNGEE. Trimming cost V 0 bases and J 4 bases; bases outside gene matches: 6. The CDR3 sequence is CASSVDSGRPPDTQYF. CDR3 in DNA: TGTGCCAGCAGCGTAGACAGCGGGAGGCCCCCAGATACGCAGTATTTT.

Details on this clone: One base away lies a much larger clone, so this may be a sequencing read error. As DNA, the CDR3 is TGTGCCAGCAGTTACGGGACTAGCGGGGGCAATGAGCAGTTCTTC. Protein sequence: CASSYGTSGGNEQFF. The gene calls are TRBV13 and TRBJ2-1; 14 bases agree with TRBD2. From germline, CDR1 is PRHDT and CDR2 FYEKMQ (reference sequence). The CDR3 sequence is 15 residues long. The ends lost 6 bases at V and 6 bases at J; junction bases unmatched: 4. Together with reference TRBV13 and TRBJ2-1, the CDR3 gives the full variable domain: AAGVIQSPRHLIKEKRETATLKCYPIPRHDTVYWYQQGPGQDPQFLISFYEKMQSDKGSIPDRFSAQQFSDYHSELNMSSLELGDSALYFCASSYGTSGGNEQFFGPGTRLTVL.